This T cell receptor beta chain was recovered during a study of blood T cell repertoires in COVID-19. About the study: The study drew acute and convalescent COVID-19 samples from the United States, Italy and Spain. PBMCs, B-cell-depleted T cells, or T cells provided the cDNA or gDNA that made up the material.

Per the original methods: Counts of nucleated cells, estimated from reference gene primer amplification, were obtained. Assay: immunoSEQ multiplex PCR; the TCRdb copy retains only in-frame clones and omits some. V, J and clone size are those of that table, while D and trimming were read from the DNA. The data hold 300,000 to 400,000 clones, with around 80% observed a single time. Trimming took 2 bases from V and 0 from J, leaving 25 bases between them. The CDR3 extends over 20 amino acids. Germline CDR1 is MNHEY and CDR2 is SMNVEV (reference sequence). V is TRBV27 and J is TRBJ1-2; D gene ambiguous. The sample comprised peripheral blood. This sequence was found in a man aged 30 to 39 with active or convalescent COVID-19. The CDR3 here is CASSLVGWSLGETTNYGYTF. The CDR3 DNA is TGTGCCAGCAGTTTAGTCGGCTGGTCGCTAGGAGAAACAACTAACTATGGCTACACCTTC.